This TCR beta chain stems from a study of a mutant IDH1 vaccine in newly diagnosed glioma. Across the whole study: First vaccine doses came 4-6 weeks after radiotherapy alone, or with temozolomide cycles. Patients previously underwent radiotherapy, temozolomide, or both, and most underwent both.

Repertoires were generated with immunoSEQ multiplex PCR, while TCRdb's copy carries only in-frame clones and drops some. The data show approximately 35,000 clones, approximately 87% seen once. The study, taken as a whole, reports: Top-clonotype changes in peripheral T cells seemed unrelated to pseudoprogression.

Trimming cost V 3 bases and J 3 bases, with 9 bases left between them. This CDR3 comprises 13 residues. The germline CDR1 and CDR2 sequences are LGHNT and FRNRAP. As regards this clone: Its specificity is not known.

The time point: week 23, last vaccination. Vaccine doses each comprised 300 ug of mutant IDH1 20-mer peptide, with topical imiquimod. The donors' diagnosis was new WHO grade 3 or 4 astrocytoma that was IDH1-mutant and ATRX-lost. This chain uses TRBV12-5 with TRBJ2-7, with D possibly matching TRBD1 (6 bases). The receptor's source is a middle-aged man with glioma. The input for sequencing was PBMCs, taken from a glioma patient whose treatment included an IDH1 peptide vaccine. This CDR3 reads CASGFTGLYEQYF. Written as DNA, the CDR3 is TGTGCTAGTGGTTTTACAGGGCTCTACGAGCAGTACTTC.